The entry below gives a single T cell receptor beta chain sequence along with its context. Its antigen is currently unknown. The study recruited healthy Caucasian donors from Russia who were aged about 6 to 90. Isolation of PBMCs gave at least 7 million cells per sample. The second PCR ran roughly 7 to 12 cycles with a sample-barcoded 5' primer and J-beta primers. One entry per CDR3 protein results from TCRdb running MiXCR on the 5' RACE reads. Of 1.5 million to 1.9 million distinct CDR3 sequences in the sample, 42% were seen once. The CDR3 consists of 14 residues. Germline V gene sequence: CDR1 MNHEY, CDR2 SVGEGT. Trimming left V 7 bases short and J 5 bases short, with 15 bases between. The data originate from a study of blood T cells in healthy people across ages. Study-wide points: Donor CMV infection status was unknown, possibly confounding age-related changes in expanded clonotypes.

The sample was blood. The chain is built from TRBV6-2 or TRBV6-3 and TRBJ1-3; D gene unclear. The clonotype was recovered from a young woman in good health. Written as DNA, the CDR3 is TGTGCCAGCAATCCTCACCACGAGCGAAACACCATATATTTT. Translated, it gives CASNPHHERNTIYF.